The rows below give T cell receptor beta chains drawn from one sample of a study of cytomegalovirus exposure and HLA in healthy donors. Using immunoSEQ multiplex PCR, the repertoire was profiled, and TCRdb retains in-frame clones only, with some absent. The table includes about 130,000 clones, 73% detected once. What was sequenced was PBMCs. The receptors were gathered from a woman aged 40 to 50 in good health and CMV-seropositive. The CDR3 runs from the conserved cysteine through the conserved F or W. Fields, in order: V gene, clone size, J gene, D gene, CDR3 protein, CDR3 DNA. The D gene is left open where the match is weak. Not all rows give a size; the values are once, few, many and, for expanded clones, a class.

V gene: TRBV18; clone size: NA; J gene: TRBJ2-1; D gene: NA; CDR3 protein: CASSPFRQINEQFF; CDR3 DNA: TGTGCCAGCTCACCATTCAGACAGATCAATGAGCAGTTCTTC
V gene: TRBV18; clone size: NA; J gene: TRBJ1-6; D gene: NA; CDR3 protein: CASSPYSDNSPLHF; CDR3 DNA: TGTGCCAGCTCACCTTATTCGGATAATTCACCCCTCCACTTT
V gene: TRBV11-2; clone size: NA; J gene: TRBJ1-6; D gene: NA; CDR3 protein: CASSLSFSVNSPLHF; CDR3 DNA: TGTGCCAGCAGCTTATCGTTTTCGGTGAATTCACCCCTCCACTTT
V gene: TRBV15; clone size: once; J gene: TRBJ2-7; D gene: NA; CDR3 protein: CATSRGTHEQYF; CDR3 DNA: TGTGCCACCAGCAGAGGGACACACGAGCAGTACTTC
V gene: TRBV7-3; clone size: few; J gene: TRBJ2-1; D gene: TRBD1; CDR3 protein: CASSLTTGGANEQFF; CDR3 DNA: TGTGCCAGCAGCTTAACTACAGGGGGCGCGAATGAGCAGTTCTTC
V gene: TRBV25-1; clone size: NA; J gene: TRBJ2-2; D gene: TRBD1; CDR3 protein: CASTRQGQSGELFF; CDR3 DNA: TGTGCCAGCACGCGACAGGGTCAATCAGGGGAGCTGTTTTTT
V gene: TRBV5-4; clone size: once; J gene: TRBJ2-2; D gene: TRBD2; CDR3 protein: CASFTTRTSGNTGELFF; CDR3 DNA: TGTGCCAGCTTTACCACAAGGACTAGCGGGAACACCGGGGAGCTGTTTTTT
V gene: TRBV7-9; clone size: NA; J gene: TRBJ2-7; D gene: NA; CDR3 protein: CASSSSVATYEQYF; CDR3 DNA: TGTGCCAGCAGCTCGTCGGTAGCCACCTACGAGCAGTACTTC
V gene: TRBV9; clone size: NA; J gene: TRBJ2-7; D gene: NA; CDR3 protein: CASSVGLATYEQYF; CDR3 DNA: TGTGCCAGCAGCGTAGGCCTAGCAACCTACGAGCAGTACTTC
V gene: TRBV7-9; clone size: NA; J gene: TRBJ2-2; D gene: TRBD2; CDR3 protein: CASSRGLAGTGELFF; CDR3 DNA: TGTGCCAGCAGCCGGGGACTAGCGGGGACTGGGGAGCTGTTTTTT
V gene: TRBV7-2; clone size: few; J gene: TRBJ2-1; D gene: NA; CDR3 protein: CASSSVITGYNEQFF; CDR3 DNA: TGTGCCAGCAGCTCCGTAATAACAGGGTACAATGAGCAGTTCTTC
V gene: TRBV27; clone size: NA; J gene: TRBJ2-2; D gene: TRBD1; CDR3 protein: CASIGQGAGELFF; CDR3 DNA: TGTGCCAGCATAGGACAGGGGGCTGGGGAGCTGTTTTTT
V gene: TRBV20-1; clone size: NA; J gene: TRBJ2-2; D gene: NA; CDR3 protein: CSVESTGELFF; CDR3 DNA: TGCAGTGTTGAGAGCACCGGGGAGCTGTTTTTT
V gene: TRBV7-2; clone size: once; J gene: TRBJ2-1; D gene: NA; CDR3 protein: CASSHPPPSVEQFF; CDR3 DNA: TGTGCCAGCAGCCATCCCCCCCCCAGTGTTGAGCAGTTCTTC
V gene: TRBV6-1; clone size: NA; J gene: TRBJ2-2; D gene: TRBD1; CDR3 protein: CASSPDRVTGELFF; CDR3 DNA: TGTGCCAGCAGTCCCGACAGGGTTACCGGGGAGCTGTTTTTT
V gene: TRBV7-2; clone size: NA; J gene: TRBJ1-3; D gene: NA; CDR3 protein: CASSLRQASGNTIYF; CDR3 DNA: TGTGCCAGCAGCTTGCGACAGGCTTCTGGAAACACCATATATTTT
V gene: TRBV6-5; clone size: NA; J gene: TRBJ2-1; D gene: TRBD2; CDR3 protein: CATLAGSYNEQFF; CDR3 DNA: TGTGCCACCTTAGCGGGGTCGTACAATGAGCAGTTCTTC
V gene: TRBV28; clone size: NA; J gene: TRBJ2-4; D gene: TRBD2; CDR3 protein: CASNSGGIQYF; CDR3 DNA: TGTGCCAGCAATAGCGGGGGCATTCAGTACTTC
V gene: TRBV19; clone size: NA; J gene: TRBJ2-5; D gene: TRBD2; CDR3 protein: CASSIEGTRVAQYF; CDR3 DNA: TGTGCCAGTAGTATAGAGGGGACTAGGGTGGCCCAGTACTTC
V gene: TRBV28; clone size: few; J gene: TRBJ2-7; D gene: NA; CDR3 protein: CASRVSGGRGYEQYF; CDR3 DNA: TGTGCCAGCAGGGTTTCCGGGGGAAGGGGTTACGAGCAGTACTTC
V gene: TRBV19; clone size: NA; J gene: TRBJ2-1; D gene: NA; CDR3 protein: CASSPLRPGGSNEQFF; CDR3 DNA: TGTGCCAGTAGCCCACTCAGGCCGGGGGGCAGCAATGAGCAGTTCTTC
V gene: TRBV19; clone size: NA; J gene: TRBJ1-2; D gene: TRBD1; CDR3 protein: CASSIDFGQGNGYTF; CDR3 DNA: TGTGCCAGTAGTATAGACTTTGGACAGGGGAATGGCTACACCTTC
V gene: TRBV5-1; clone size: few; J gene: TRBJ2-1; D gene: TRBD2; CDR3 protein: CASSPGGSSSYNEQFF; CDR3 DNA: TGCGCCAGCAGCCCGGGAGGGTCTAGCTCCTACAATGAGCAGTTCTTC